A selection of T cell receptor beta chains follows, all from one sample in a study of spatial heterogeneity in lung cancer. One entry per CDR3 protein results from TCRdb running MiXCR on the 5' RACE reads. The repertoire holds around 45,000 distinct CDR3 sequences, with about 22% as singletons. The source was PBMCs, collected at follow-up. These receptors all come from a female donor with early-stage non-small cell lung cancer. The CDR3 runs from the conserved cysteine through the conserved F or W. A D gene is named only where the DNA matches it firmly. The size field is filled for only some rows; it gives once, few, many or a size class.

d_gene	v_gene	j_gene	abundance	CDR3nt	CDR3aa
TRBD1	TRBV12-3/TRBV12-4	TRBJ2-2	NA	TGTGCCAGCAGTTCACAGGGGTATCGGGCCGGGGAGCTGTTTTTT	CASSSQGYRAGELFF
NA	TRBV11-2	TRBJ2-3	many	TGTGCCAGCAGCTGGAGGGGGCCGGCGGCAGATACGCAGTATTTT	CASSWRGPAADTQYF
NA	TRBV7-8	TRBJ1-5	many	TGTGCCAGCAGCTTAAGCAGGGGAAGCAATCAGCCCCAGCATTTT	CASSLSRGSNQPQHF
TRBD1	TRBV12-3/TRBV12-4	TRBJ2-5	few	TGTGCCAGCAGTTATGCCGGGACAGGGAGAAGAGAGACCCAGTACTTC	CASSYAGTGRRETQYF
NA	TRBV7-2	TRBJ1-1	few	TGTGCCAGCAGCGTTTACCAGGGGACGGAAGCTTTCTTT	CASSVYQGTEAFF
NA	TRBV7-2	TRBJ2-2	NA	TGTGCCAGCAGTCCGAAGCGATACACCGGGGAGCTGTTTTTT	CASSPKRYTGELFF
TRBD2	TRBV10-2	TRBJ2-1	few	TGCGCCAGCCGACTAGCGGGAGGTTACAATGAGCAGTTCTTC	CASRLAGGYNEQFF
NA	TRBV9	TRBJ2-5	NA	TGTGCCAGCGGGCTTTCGGGCAGGGGCTCTGAGACCCAGTACTTC	CASGLSGRGSETQYF
NA	TRBV3-1	TRBJ2-5	NA	TGTGCCAGCAGCCAAGACCCGCGTAGCGAAGAGACCCAGTACTTC	CASSQDPRSEETQYF
TRBD1	TRBV6-2/TRBV6-3	TRBJ1-5	NA	TGTGCCAGCAGTTCTCGGGACAGAAATCAGCCCCAGCATTTT	CASSSRDRNQPQHF
NA	TRBV10-3	TRBJ1-1	NA	TGTGCCATCAGTGAACGGTATGTTGAAGCTTTCTTT	CAISERYVEAFF
NA	TRBV20-1	TRBJ1-1	NA	TGCAGTGCTAGAGATCCCATAGAGGGGAGCGAAGCTTTCTTT	CSARDPIEGSEAFF
NA	TRBV28	TRBJ2-4	many	TGTGCCAGCATCCCGACGGGGTTTAACATTCAGTACTTC	CASIPTGFNIQYF
NA	TRBV5-1	TRBJ2-5	few	TGCGCCAGCAGCTTGGCCGGGGAAGGAGAGACCCAGTACTTC	CASSLAGEGETQYF
NA	TRBV19	TRBJ1-5	few	TGTGCCAGTAGTATTAATGCCTTGTCCCAGCATTTT	CASSINALSQHF
NA	TRBV9	TRBJ1-2	NA	TGTGCCAGCAGCGTAGACCCGATGGACAGCTATGGCTACACCTTC	CASSVDPMDSYGYTF
NA	TRBV3-1	TRBJ1-5	NA	TGTGCCAGCAGCCCCACGGATGAGCAGCCCCAGCATTTT	CASSPTDEQPQHF
TRBD1	TRBV7-2	TRBJ1-1	many	TGTGCCAGCAGTCGGCTTAACAGGGGAACTGAAGCTTTCTTT	CASSRLNRGTEAFF
TRBD2	TRBV5-1	TRBJ2-1	NA	TGCGCCAGCAGCTTCGGGCTAGCGGGAGTCGGGAATGAGCAGTTCTTC	CASSFGLAGVGNEQFF
NA	TRBV7-9	TRBJ1-1	NA	TGTGCCAGCAGCCCGGGAATGACCACTGAAGCTTTCTTT	CASSPGMTTEAFF